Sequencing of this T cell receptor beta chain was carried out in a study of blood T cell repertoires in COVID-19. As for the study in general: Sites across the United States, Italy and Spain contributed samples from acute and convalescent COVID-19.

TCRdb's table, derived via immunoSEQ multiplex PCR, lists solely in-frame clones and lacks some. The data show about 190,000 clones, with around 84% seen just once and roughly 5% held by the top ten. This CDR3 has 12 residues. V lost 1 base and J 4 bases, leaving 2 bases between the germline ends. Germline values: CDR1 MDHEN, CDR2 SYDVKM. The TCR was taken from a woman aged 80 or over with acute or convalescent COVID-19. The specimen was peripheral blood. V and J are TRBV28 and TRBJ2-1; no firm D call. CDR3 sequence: CASSLSYNEQFF. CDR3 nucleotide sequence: TGTGCCAGCAGTTTATCGTACAATGAGCAGTTCTTC.